This entry lists 27 T cell receptor beta chains sequenced from one sample in a study of T cell repertoires in cytomegalovirus infection (dated by TCRdb to 2018 to 2020). These reads were obtained on an Illumina HiSeq 1500. The public reads were quality trimmed at Q25 with fastp and then assembled into clones with MiXCR by TCRdb, keeping productive beta chains. Duplicate CDR3 protein sequences are folded into a single record with the most common DNA and genes. The sample records a few hundred thousand distinct CDR3 sequences, less than 30% of which are singletons. Approximately 13% of the sample rests with the top ten. The sample taken for sequencing was PBMCs. The receptors come from a human donor in good health (CMV status not recorded). Some clones in this sample may be carry-over from other donors' samples.

This clonotype was counted a few times. The chain links TRBV7-6 to TRBJ2-1; D possibly corresponds to TRBD2 (5 bases). The V gene lost 2 bases and the J gene lost 3 bases, with 8 bases spanning the gap. Germline CDR1 SGHVS, CDR2 FNYEAQ. The CDR3 covers 14 residues. In DNA, the CDR3 is TGTGCCAGCAGCTTAATCCGGGACTACAATGAGCAGTTCTTC. It is translated as CASSLIRDYNEQFF. Using reference TRBV7-6 and TRBJ2-1 for the parts outside the CDR3, the full variable domain is GAGVSQSPRYKVTKRGQDVALRCDPISGHVSLYWYRQALGQGPEFLTYFNYEAQQDKSGLPNDRFSAERPEGSISTLTIQRTEQRDSAMYRCASSLIRDYNEQFFGPGTRLTVL.

Worth noting for this clonotype: A clone one base away is much larger, so this may be a read error. This CDR3 fails to terminate in the conserved phenylalanine or tryptophan, so it likely reflects a read error. The chain carries TRBV7-2 and TRBJ2-3; 7 nucleotides line up with TRBD2. Germline CDR1 is SGHTA and CDR2 is FQGNSA. Trimming removed 2 bases from V and 4 bases from J; junction bases left unmatched: 9. The CDR3 loop spans 16 amino acids. The CDR3 DNA follows: TGTGCCAGCAGCTTAATGGGGAGGGCCCGGGCAGATACGCAGTATTTA. Amino acids: CASSLMGRARADTQYL.

J is TRBJ2-1 and V is TRBV6-5; weak D call: TRBD2 (5 bases). V lost 2 bases to trimming and J lost 6 bases, with 11 bases between them. Germline CDR1 and CDR2: MNHEY and SVGAGI. CDR3 length equals 14 residues. The CDR3, as DNA: TGTGCCAGCAGTTACACCGGACTCTCCAATGAGCAGTTCTTC. Its protein is CASSYTGLSNEQFF.

J is TRBJ2-7 and V is TRBV6-2 or TRBV6-3; 13 nucleotides match TRBD2. Germline-derived CDR1 and CDR2 are MNHEY and SVGEGT. Losses at the gene ends were 5 bases for V and 10 bases for J; bases not matched to a gene: 2. The length of the CDR3 is 12 residues. As DNA, the CDR3 is TGTGCCAGCAGTAGGACTAGCGGGAGACAGTACGTC. It encodes CASSRTSGRQYV.

The chain combines TRBV12-3 or TRBV12-4 with TRBJ2-5; possibly TRBD1 for D (6 bases). V was clipped by 5 bases and J by 2 bases, with 12 bases between them. The CDR3 covers 14 residues. The CDR3 DNA is TGTGCCAGCAGTCCCTGGACAGATCAAGAGACCCAGTACTTC. It codes for CASSPWTDQETQYF.

This clonotype came up many times. V and J are TRBV28 and TRBJ2-7; D is possibly TRBD1 (5 bases). Trimming cost V 5 bases and J 12 bases, with 17 bases left between them. The CDR3 is 12 residues long. Germline CDR1 reads MDHEN; CDR2 reads SYDVKM. The CDR3 DNA is TGTGCCAGCAGTCGACAGATTTACGAGTGGTACTTC. It yields the protein CASSRQIYEWYF. The entire variable domain, with the rest obtained from reference TRBV28 and TRBJ2-7, is as follows: DVKVTQSSRYLVKRTGEKVFLECVQDMDHENMFWYRQDPGLGLRLIYFSYDVKMKEKGDIPEGYSVSREKKERFSLILESASTNQTSMYLCASSRQIYEWYFGPGTRLTVT.

There are many counts of this clonotype. The DNA of the CDR3 is TGTGCCAGCAGCTTACAGAGGTTCTCCTACAATGAGCAGTTCTTC. Encoded protein: CASSLQRFSYNEQFF. This chain connects TRBV7-2 to TRBJ2-1, with no clear D. CDR1 is SGHTA and CDR2 is FQGNSA in the germline V gene. V was cut by 2 bases and J by 0 bases, with 8 bases left in between. The CDR3 covers 15 residues.

This clonotype was seen a handful of times. The chain joins TRBV25-1 to TRBJ2-1, with 9 bases aligning to TRBD2. Germline CDR1 reads MGHDK; CDR2 reads SYGVNS. The CDR3 has 15 amino acids. Germline trimming cut 6 bases from V and 8 bases from J; bases unmatched to any gene: 11. As DNA, the CDR3 is TGTGCCAGCAGGAGGGGGGTAGCGGGAGCAGATGAGCAGTTCTTC. Amino acid sequence: CASRRGVAGADEQFF.

V is TRBV5-6 and J is TRBJ2-2, with TRBD1 matching over 8 bases. The CDR3 length is 14 residues. The ends lost 4 bases at V and 6 bases at J; junction bases unmatched: 5. CDR1 and CDR2 (germline): SGHDT, YYEEEE. The CDR3 protein is CASSIETGAGELFF. The DNA for the CDR3 is TGTGCCAGCAGCATCGAGACAGGGGCCGGGGAGCTGTTTTTT.

This clonotype has a handful of counts. This rearrangement joins TRBV4-1 to TRBJ1-2; tentatively, D is TRBD1 (6 bases). This CDR3 spans 15 amino acids. Trimming took off 6 bases at V and 2 bases at J, with 16 bases between the two ends. Germline CDR1 reads MGHRA; CDR2 reads YSYEKL. The CDR3 DNA follows: TGCGCCAGCAGTCGTCAACAGGGAGGGAACTATGGCTACACCTTC. Its protein is CASSRQQGGNYGYTF.

The rearrangement links TRBV6-2 or TRBV6-3 to TRBJ1-1; maybe TRBD1 (5 bases). Germline V CDR1 and CDR2: MNHEY, SVGEGT. Between the trimmed V and J ends, which lost 11 bases and 0 bases, there was a span of 19 bases. CDR3 length equals 15 residues. The CDR3 bases are TGTGCCTCCACCCGTACGACAGCCATGAACACTGAAGCTTTCTTT. Its protein is CASTRTTAMNTEAFF.

The genes are TRBV20-1 and TRBJ1-5; TRBD1 is a possible D gene (5 bases). Germline-derived CDR1 and CDR2 are DFQATT and SNEGSKA (reference sequence). CDR3 size: 17 residues. V shed 0 bases and J shed 1 base, with 16 bases lying between them. The CDR3 DNA follows: TGCAGTGCTAGAGATTGGGGCCGCAGGGAGAGCAATCAGCCCCAGCATTTT. Translated, it gives CSARDWGRRESNQPQHF.

This clonotype was seen a few times. The DNA for the CDR3 is TGCAGTGCTAGAAGGGACAGGGGCTCCAACTCTGGAAACACCATATATTTT. Amino acid sequence: CSARRDRGSNSGNTIYF. The chain links TRBV20-1 to TRBJ1-3, with 10 bases lining up with TRBD1. This CDR3 contains 17 residues. J was trimmed by 0 bases and V by 2 bases; bases with no gene match: 7. Germline V gives CDR1 DFQATT, CDR2 SNEGSKA (reference sequence).

V gene TRBV10-3 combines with J gene TRBJ2-2, with D uncertain. Trimming stripped 0 bases from V and 0 bases from J, with 8 bases between. The CDR3 is made up of 16 amino acids. The germline gives CDR1 ENHRY, CDR2 SYGVKD. The CDR3 nucleotides are TGTGCCATCAGTGAGTCGTTCGAGTCGAACACCGGGGAGCTGTTTTTT. This codes for CAISESFESNTGELFF.

This clonotype was observed a few times. The V gene is TRBV5-6, the J gene TRBJ1-1; 7 bases align to TRBD1. Germline trimming cut 1 base from V and 3 bases from J; bases unmatched to any gene: 6. Germline CDR1 is SGHDT and CDR2 is YYEEEE. The CDR3 has 15 amino acids. The chain's CDR3 is CASSLLRQGDTEAFF. CDR3 DNA sequence: TGTGCCAGCAGCTTGCTGAGACAGGGAGACACTGAAGCTTTCTTT.

This clonotype was counted ten times or more. The J gene is TRBJ2-7, the V gene TRBV7-2; 8 bases match TRBD1. The CDR3 is 13 amino acids. Trimming cost V 5 bases and J 6 bases; bases outside gene matches: 6. Germline lookup yields CDR1 SGHTA and CDR2 FQGNSA. The CDR3 protein is CASSPQGATEQYV. Written as DNA, the CDR3 is TGTGCCAGCAGCCCGCAGGGGGCGACCGAGCAGTACGTC.

A few counts support this clonotype. The chain links TRBV19 to TRBJ2-1; D gene unclear. CDR1 LNHDA and CDR2 SQIVND come from the germline V gene (reference sequence). V was clipped by 1 base and J by 4 bases, with 2 bases between them. This CDR3 comprises 12 residues. The CDR3 bases are TGTGCCAGTAGTATAGGTTACAATGAGCAGTTCTTC. This gives the protein CASSIGYNEQFF.

This clonotype was counted many times. This chain links TRBV7-2 with TRBJ2-5; TRBD1 aligns across 9 bases. The V gene's germline CDR1 is SGHTA and CDR2 FQGNSA. This CDR3 has 16 amino acids. Losses at the gene ends were 2 bases for V and 2 bases for J; bases not matched to a gene: 6. The CDR3 DNA reads TGTGCCAGCAGCTTACGCCCCGGGACAGGGCAAGAGACCCAGTACTTC. Amino acids: CASSLRPGTGQETQYF.

This clonotype was seen ten or more times. V is TRBV7-6 and J is TRBJ2-1; 8 nucleotides line up with TRBD2. Germline V gene data show CDR1 as SGHVS and CDR2 as FNYEAQ. The CDR3 has 14 amino acids. Trimming took 6 bases from V and 0 from J; bases not matched to a gene: 1. The CDR3 is CASSTSGSYNEQFF. The CDR3 DNA reads TGTGCCAGCAGTACTAGCGGCTCCTACAATGAGCAGTTCTTC.

The V call is TRBV5-4, the J call TRBJ2-3; TRBD2 might be the D (6 bases). CDR3 size: 15 residues. Trimming removed 2 bases at V and 3 bases at J, with 13 bases between. Germline V gene lookup returns CDR1 SGHNT and CDR2 YYREEE (reference sequence). CDR3 sequence reads: CASSFGGVTTDTQYF. In DNA, the CDR3 is TGTGCCAGCAGCTTCGGGGGAGTTACTACAGATACGCAGTATTTT.

This clonotype has just a few counts. The chain couples TRBV2 to TRBJ2-1; TRBD2 matches at 7 bases. The CDR3 covers 11 residues. The germline gives CDR1 SNHLY, CDR2 FYNNEI. CDR3 DNA: TGTGCTAGCGGGTTGAAGCATGAGCAGTTCTTC. Translating gives CASGLKHEQFF. The variable domain in full, completed from reference TRBV2 and TRBJ2-1, reads EPEVTQTPSHQVTQMGQEVILRCVPISNHLYFYWYRQILGQKVEFLVSFYNNEISEKSEIFDDQFSVERPDGSNFTLKIRSTKLEDSAMYFCASGLKHEQFFGPGTRLTVL.

This clonotype was counted a few times. This chain connects TRBV4-1 to TRBJ2-7; maybe TRBD2 (6 bases). The CDR3 is 16 residues long. Trimming stripped 0 bases from V and 5 bases from J, with 17 bases between. CDR1 MGHRA and CDR2 YSYEKL come from the germline V gene. Here the CDR3 DNA reads TGCGCCAGCAGCCAAGATCCGGGCGGGACGACCCACGAGCAGTACTTC. Translation: CASSQDPGGTTHEQYF.

This clonotype has a count of ten or more. The chain uses TRBV12-3 or TRBV12-4 and TRBJ1-1; TRBD1 matches 9 bases. The V segment lost 5 bases and the J segment 5 bases; nucleotides outside the gene matches: 3. The CDR3 extends over 13 amino acids. The CDR3 nucleotides read TGTGCCAGCAGTCTACAGGGGGCGACTGAAGCTTTCTTT. Translated, it gives CASSLQGATEAFF.

This clonotype was seen more than once but under ten times. The rearrangement joins TRBV7-9 to TRBJ2-1; 12 bases align to TRBD2. The CDR3 sequence is 15 residues long. Germline V lookup: CDR1 SEHNR, CDR2 FQNEAQ (reference sequence). V lost 4 bases, J lost 8 bases, and 6 bases stayed unmatched. The CDR3 region is CASSSTSGSIYEQFF. The CDR3 coding sequence is TGTGCCAGCAGCTCGACTAGCGGGAGTATCTATGAGCAGTTCTTC.

The chain joins TRBV4-1 to TRBJ1-1; D is undetermined. The CDR3 totals 14 residues. CDR1 and CDR2 from the germline V gene are MGHRA and YSYEKL. V dropped 0 bases and J dropped 1 base, with 6 bases sitting between them. Here the CDR3 reads CASSQEKRNTEAFF. The CDR3 coding sequence is TGCGCCAGCAGCCAAGAGAAAAGGAACACTGAAGCTTTCTTT.

J is TRBJ2-5 and V is TRBV12-3 or TRBV12-4, with D uncertain. The CDR3 length is 11 residues. Between the trimmed V and J ends, which lost 6 bases and 5 bases, there was a span of 7 bases. This chain's CDR3 is CASRMRETQYF. The CDR3 nucleotides are TGTGCCAGCAGGATGCGCGAGACCCAGTACTTC.

The chain employs TRBV15 and TRBJ1-2; 7 bases align to TRBD1. The CDR3 contains 15 residues. Germline-derived CDR1 and CDR2 are LNHNV and YYDKDF (reference sequence). The V and J ends lost 3 bases and 2 bases, in that order; junction bases with no gene match: 6. This CDR3 is CATSRMEGANYGYTF. DNA for the CDR3: TGTGCCACCAGCAGGATGGAGGGGGCGAACTATGGCTACACCTTC.